This T cell receptor beta chain was documented in a study of regulatory T cells in long-lasting Graves disease (dated by TCRdb to about 2021). Looking at the study overall: In the newly diagnosed Graves' disease group, patients had been taking antithyroid drugs for less than 3 months. This study used TCR sequencing and RNA sequencing of peripheral blood to compare persistent Graves' disease patients against newly diagnosed Graves' disease patients. The study was conducted in China and was registered as a clinical trial. A total of 35 or so samples underwent TCR sequencing: about 13 from persistent and roughly 20 from newly diagnosed Graves' disease patients.

CDR1 and CDR2 (ENHRY, SYGVKD) derive from the germline V gene. From its cysteine to its phenylalanine, the CDR3 spans 16 amino acids. The DNA shown is the 48-base CDR3, in frame from base 1. V is pruned by 2 bases and J by 3 bases, leaving 7 bases of the junction without a gene match. According to the study, the label for this sample's time point signals: newly diagnosed GD, antithyroid drugs for less than 3 months. For both TCR sequencing and RNA sequencing, RNA was extracted from PBMCs using TRIzol. The diagnosis of Graves' disease followed American Thyroid Association guidelines. Patients for the study were recruited at an endocrinology department in Xi'an, China. From each patient, 7.5 to 9.5 milliliters of peripheral blood was collected into an EDTA anticoagulant tube. Ficoll Paque Plus density gradient separation was used to isolate PBMCs, and no further T cell sorting was done. RNA quality was checked with an Agilent 2100 Bioanalyzer and agarose gel, and concentration with a NanoDrop 2000.

Beyond this particular receptor, the publication reports: Sequencing and analysis were restricted to the TCR beta chain. A larger number of public clonotypes was shared among persistent patients (about 2,700) than among newly diagnosed patients (roughly 980). Compared with newly diagnosed patients, patients with persistent Graves' disease had lower TCR Shannon entropy and fewer highly expanded clones, which suggests clonal expansion. The study examined only peripheral blood because the primary lesion, thyroid tissue, could not be accessed. As a limitation, the authors acknowledged that the small sample size may reduce accuracy. Preferential use of TRBV28, TRBJ1-2 and TRBJ2-5 was observed in persistent disease, whereas TRBV20-1 and TRBJ2-1 were favored in newly diagnosed disease.

The library was built by means of multiplex PCR. The instrument given in TCRdb is Illumina HiSeq 4000. CDR3 regions were amplified by Arm-PCR with iRepertoire HTBI primers to construct TCR beta libraries. Before sequencing, the PCR products underwent gel purification. Per the source publication's procedure: Across samples, about 63 TRBV and roughly 13 TRBJ segments were identified and used for gene usage analysis of CDR3 amino acid clonotypes. COPE and FqMerger were used to merge the filtered high-quality paired reads into contigs. Contigs were aligned with BLAST to IMGT TRBV, TRBD and TRBJ reference genes, and CDR3 was defined per IMGT. Clonotypes above 0.1% frequency were classified as highly expanded clones. Repertoire diversity was measured by Shannon entropy, and V-J evenness by the Gini coefficient. Public clonotypes were defined as clonotypes shared by more than one individual. TCRdb cleaned the public reads at Q25 with fastp, built clones with MiXCR and kept in-frame beta chains. Identical CDR3 protein sequences are pooled into one entry, listed with their most common genes and DNA. These V and J calls originate from TCRdb's pipeline instead of the authors' own analysis. This sample has around 400,000 distinct CDR3 sequences in its table, and around 16% of those were observed once. 22% of the sample is taken by the ten largest.

This clonotype came up a few times. Its antigen is not yet known. No base quality information exists; no much larger clone differs at one position. The chain couples TRBV10-3 to TRBJ2-1, and 7 junctional nucleotides match TRBD1. The clonotype comes from a female donor with Graves disease. Sample: peripheral blood mononuclear cells (PBMCs), taken at new diagnosis, from a patient treated with antithyroid drugs. The base sequence is TGTGCCATCAGTGAGACGGCACAGGGGTACTACAATGAGCAGTTCTTC. This codes for CAISETAQGYYNEQFF.